The clone carrying this T cell receptor beta chain was observed a few times. Its specificity is unknown. The sample originates from a study of early T cells in non-severe SARS-CoV-2 infection. Overall study: The input, bulk RNA from unsorted whole blood, was sequenced, and chains were unpaired.

Notes on the study in general: The study's VDJdb matching favored anti-spike CD8 responses and missed private and CD4 specificities.

Individual cDNA molecules were tagged with unique molecular identifiers. TCRdb re-derived calls from the 5' RACE reads in MiXCR, one entry per CDR3 protein. Here the sample spans under 95,000 distinct CDR3 sequences, roughly 12% being singletons. The clonotype originates from an adult who was a healthcare worker with PCR-confirmed SARS-CoV-2 infection or an uninfected control (not recorded which). The sample taken for sequencing was whole blood.

The CDR3 DNA is TGTGCCAGCTCACCATTCCCAGGGGGCGCGGGCTCCTACGAGCAGTACTTC. It encodes CASSPFPGGAGSYEQYF. The V gene is TRBV18, the J gene TRBJ2-7; 8 nucleotides align to TRBD1. The CDR3 has 17 amino acids. Trimming removed 2 bases from V and 0 bases from J; junction bases left unmatched: 9. Germline V gene data show CDR1 as KGHSH and CDR2 as LQKENI.